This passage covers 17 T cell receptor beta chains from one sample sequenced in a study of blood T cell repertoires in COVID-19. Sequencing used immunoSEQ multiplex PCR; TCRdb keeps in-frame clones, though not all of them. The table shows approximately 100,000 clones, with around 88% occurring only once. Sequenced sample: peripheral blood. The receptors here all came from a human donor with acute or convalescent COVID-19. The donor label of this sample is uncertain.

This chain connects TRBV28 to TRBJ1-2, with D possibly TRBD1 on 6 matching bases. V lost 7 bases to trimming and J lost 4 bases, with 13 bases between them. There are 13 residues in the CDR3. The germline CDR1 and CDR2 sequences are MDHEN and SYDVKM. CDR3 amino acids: CASNIQGSYGYTF. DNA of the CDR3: TGTGCCAGCAACATACAGGGAAGCTATGGCTACACCTTC.

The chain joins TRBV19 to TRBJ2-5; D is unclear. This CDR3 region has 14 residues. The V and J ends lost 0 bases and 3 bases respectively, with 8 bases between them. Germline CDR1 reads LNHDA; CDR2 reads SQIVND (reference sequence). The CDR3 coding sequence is TGTGCCAGTAGTATAGATCAGAGCGAAGAGACCCAGTACTTC. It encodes CASSIDQSEETQYF.

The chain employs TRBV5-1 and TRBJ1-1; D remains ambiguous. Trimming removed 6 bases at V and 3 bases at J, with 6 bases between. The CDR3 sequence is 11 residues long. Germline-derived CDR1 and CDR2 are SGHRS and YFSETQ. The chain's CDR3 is CASIHDTEAFF. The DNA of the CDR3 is TGCGCCAGCATCCATGACACTGAAGCTTTCTTT.

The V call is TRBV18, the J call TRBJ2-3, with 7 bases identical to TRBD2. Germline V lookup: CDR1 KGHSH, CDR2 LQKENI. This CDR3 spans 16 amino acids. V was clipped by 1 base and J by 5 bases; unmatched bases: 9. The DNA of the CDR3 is TGTGCCAGCTCACCACAGGGGTTGTCGGGGGGAGATACGCAGTATTTT. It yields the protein CASSPQGLSGGDTQYF.

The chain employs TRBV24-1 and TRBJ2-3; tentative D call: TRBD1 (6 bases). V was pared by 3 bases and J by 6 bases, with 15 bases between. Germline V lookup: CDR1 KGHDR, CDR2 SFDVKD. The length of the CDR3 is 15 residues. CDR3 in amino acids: CATSDEATGKDTQYF. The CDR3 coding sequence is TGTGCCACCAGTGATGAGGCCACAGGGAAGGATACGCAGTATTTT.

The CDR3 DNA follows: TGTGCCACCAGTGATTTGCTAGCGGGGGGCCCTTACAATGAGCAGTTCTTC. This codes for CATSDLLAGGPYNEQFF. The J gene is TRBJ2-1, the V gene TRBV24-1; 11 bases are a match to TRBD2. In germline, CDR1 is KGHDR, CDR2 SFDVKD. This CDR3 spans 17 amino acids. Trimming removed 0 bases from V and 4 bases from J; junction bases left unmatched: 4.

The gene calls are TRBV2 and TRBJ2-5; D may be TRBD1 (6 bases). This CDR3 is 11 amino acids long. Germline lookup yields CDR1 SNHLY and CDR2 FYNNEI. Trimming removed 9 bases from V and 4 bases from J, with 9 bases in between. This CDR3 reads CASTQGETQYF. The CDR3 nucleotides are TGTGCCAGTACACAGGGAGAGACCCAGTACTTC.

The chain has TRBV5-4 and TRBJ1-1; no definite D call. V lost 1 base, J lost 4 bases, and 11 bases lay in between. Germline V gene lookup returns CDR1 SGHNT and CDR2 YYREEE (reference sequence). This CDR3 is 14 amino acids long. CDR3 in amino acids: CASSLFQAGTEAFF. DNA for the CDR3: TGTGCCAGCAGCTTGTTCCAGGCAGGCACTGAAGCTTTCTTT.

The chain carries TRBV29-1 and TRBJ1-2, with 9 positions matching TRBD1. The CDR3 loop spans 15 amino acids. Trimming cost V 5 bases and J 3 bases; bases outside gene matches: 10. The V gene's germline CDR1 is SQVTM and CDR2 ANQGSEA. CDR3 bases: TGCAGCGTTTATGACCGGACAGGGGAATACTATGGCTACACCTTC. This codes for CSVYDRTGEYYGYTF.

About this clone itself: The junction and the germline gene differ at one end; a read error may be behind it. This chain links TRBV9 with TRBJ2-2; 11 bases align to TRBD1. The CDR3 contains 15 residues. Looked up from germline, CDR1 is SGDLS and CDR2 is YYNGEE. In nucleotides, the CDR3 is TGTGCCCGCAGCGCCGGACAGGGGGCAGGGGGGGAGCTGTTTTTT. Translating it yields CARSAGQGAGGELFF.

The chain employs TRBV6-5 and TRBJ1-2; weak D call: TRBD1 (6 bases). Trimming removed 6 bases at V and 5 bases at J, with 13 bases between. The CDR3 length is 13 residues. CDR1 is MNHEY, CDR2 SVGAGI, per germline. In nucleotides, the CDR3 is TGTGCCAGCAGGGCTACAGGGCTTTATGGCTACACCTTC. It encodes CASRATGLYGYTF.

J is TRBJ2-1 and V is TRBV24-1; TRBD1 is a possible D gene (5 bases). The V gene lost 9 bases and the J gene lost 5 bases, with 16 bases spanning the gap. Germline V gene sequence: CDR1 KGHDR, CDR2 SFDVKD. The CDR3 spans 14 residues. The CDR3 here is CATGDGAMNNEQFF. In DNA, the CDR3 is TGTGCCACCGGGGATGGGGCGATGAACAATGAGCAGTTCTTC.

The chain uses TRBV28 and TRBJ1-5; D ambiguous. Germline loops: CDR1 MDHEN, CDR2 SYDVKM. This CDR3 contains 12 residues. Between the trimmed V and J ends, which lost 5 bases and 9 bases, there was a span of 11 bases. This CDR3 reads CASSPPGLPQHF. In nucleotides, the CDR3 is TGTGCCAGCAGTCCCCCGGGTCTGCCCCAGCATTTT.

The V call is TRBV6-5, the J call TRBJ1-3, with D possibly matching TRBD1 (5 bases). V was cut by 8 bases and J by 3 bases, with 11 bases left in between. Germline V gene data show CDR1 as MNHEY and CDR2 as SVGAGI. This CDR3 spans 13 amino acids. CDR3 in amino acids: CASRRTFGNTIYF. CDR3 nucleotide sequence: TGTGCCAGCCGACGGACATTTGGAAACACCATATATTTT.

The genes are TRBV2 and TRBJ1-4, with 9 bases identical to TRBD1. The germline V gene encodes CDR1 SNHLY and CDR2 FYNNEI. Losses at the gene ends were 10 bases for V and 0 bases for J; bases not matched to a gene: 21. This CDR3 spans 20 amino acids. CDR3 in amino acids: CATESRDRVGVYATNEKLFF. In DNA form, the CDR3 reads TGTGCCACCGAGTCCCGGGACAGGGTTGGGGTGTACGCAACTAATGAAAAACTGTTTTTT.

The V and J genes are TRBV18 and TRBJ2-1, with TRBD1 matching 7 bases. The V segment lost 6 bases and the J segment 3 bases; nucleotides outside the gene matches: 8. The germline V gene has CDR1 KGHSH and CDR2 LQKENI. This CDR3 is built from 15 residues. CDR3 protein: CASSRGQVGYNEQFF. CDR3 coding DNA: TGTGCCAGCTCCCGTGGACAGGTGGGCTACAATGAGCAGTTCTTC.

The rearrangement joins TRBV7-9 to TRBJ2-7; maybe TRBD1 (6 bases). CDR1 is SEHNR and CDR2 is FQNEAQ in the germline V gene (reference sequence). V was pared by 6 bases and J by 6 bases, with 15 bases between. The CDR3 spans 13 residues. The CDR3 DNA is TGTGCCAGCAGTCCAAGACAGGTGAGCGAGCAGTACTTC. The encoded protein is CASSPRQVSEQYF.